The sequence of this T cell receptor beta chain was determined in a study of blood T cell repertoires in COVID-19. Enrolled through a virtual design, the participants were between 18 and 89 years of age and came from 24 US areas. Original methodology: The authors estimated nucleated cell counts from reference gene primer amplification. Some clones are missing from TCRdb's copy, which holds only in-frame ones; the method was immunoSEQ multiplex PCR. V, J and clone size are taken as reported in that table, and D and trimming were inferred from the DNA itself. This sample has around 170,000 clones; 88% occur once, and the top ten carry roughly 9%. The CDR3 is made up of 16 amino acids. Trimming took off 5 bases at V and 4 bases at J, with 18 bases between the two ends. The germline V gene has CDR1 MDHEN and CDR2 SYDVKM.

Sequencing input: PBMCs or T cells enriched from blood (not recorded which). The V gene is TRBV28, the J gene TRBJ1-5; TRBD1 might be the D (6 bases). The clonotype was recovered from a woman aged 18-29 years who had recovered from COVID-19. DNA for the CDR3: TGTGCCAGCAGTCCCATCCGGACAGTTGTTAATCAGCCCCAGCATTTT. The encoded protein is CASSPIRTVVNQPQHF. Using reference TRBV28 and TRBJ1-5 for the parts outside the CDR3, the full variable domain is DVKVTQSSRYLVKRTGEKVFLECVQDMDHENMFWYRQDPGLGLRLIYFSYDVKMKEKGDIPEGYSVSREKKERFSLILESASTNQTSMYLCASSPIRTVVNQPQHFGDGTRLSIL.